This TCR beta chain was obtained from a study of sequential checkpoint blockade in melanoma. Study in general: Randomization was 1:1 between first-line nivolumab→ipilimumab and ipilimumab→nivolumab. Maintenance nivolumab came after either treatment sequence. TCRβ was sequenced from DNA of about 96 pretreatment tumors. Twenty-two patients had tumor biopsies before treatment and at week 13.

As for treatment: randomized to nivolumab then ipilimumab (arm A) or the reverse (arm B). Here immunoSEQ multiplex PCR was the method, and the copy in TCRdb shows in-frame clones only, minus some. The sample has approximately 3,000 clones; about a fifth are singletons. CDR1 and CDR2 from the germline V gene are SGHNT and YENEEA. The germline V and J ends were trimmed by 3 bases and 3 bases, with 15 bases remaining between them. CDR3 length: 15 amino acids. This clone is deemed medium-sized. The TCR was taken from a human donor with melanoma. Sequencing used tumor tissue (inferred from file names), obtained from a patient given nivolumab and ipilimumab in sequence. The chain joins TRBV11-3 to TRBJ2-7; tentative D call: TRBD1 (5 bases). CDR3 region: CASSFDAGFNYEQYF. CDR3 DNA: TGTGCCAGCAGCTTCGATGCAGGGTTTAACTACGAGCAGTACTTC. The variable domain in full, with the rest retrieved from reference TRBV11-3 and TRBJ2-7, is EAGVVQSPRYKIIEKKQPVAFWCNPISGHNTLYWYLQNLGQGPELLIRYENEEAVDDSQLPKDRFSAERLKGVDSTLKIQPAELGDSAVYLCASSFDAGFNYEQYFGPGTRLTVT.